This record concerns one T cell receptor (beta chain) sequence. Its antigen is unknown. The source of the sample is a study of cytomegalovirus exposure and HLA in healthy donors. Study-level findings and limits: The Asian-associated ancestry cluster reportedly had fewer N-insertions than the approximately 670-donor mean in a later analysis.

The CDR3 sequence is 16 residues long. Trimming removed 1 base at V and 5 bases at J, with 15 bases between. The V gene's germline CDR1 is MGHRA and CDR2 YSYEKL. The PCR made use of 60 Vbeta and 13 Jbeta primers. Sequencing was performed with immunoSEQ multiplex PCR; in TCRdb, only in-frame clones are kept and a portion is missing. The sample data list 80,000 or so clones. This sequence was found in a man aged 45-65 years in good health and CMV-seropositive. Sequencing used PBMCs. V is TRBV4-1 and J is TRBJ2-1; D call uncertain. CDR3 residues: CASSQVNLISDNEQFF. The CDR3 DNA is TGCGCCAGCAGCCAAGTGAATCTAATTTCCGACAATGAGCAGTTCTTC.